This paragraph covers one T cell receptor (beta chain) sequence. The antigen remains unidentified. These data originate in a study of Tregs in tolerant kidney transplant recipients. Profiling relied on immunoSEQ multiplex PCR, and the TCRdb table lists in-frame clones only, not all of them. The table records more than 30,000 clones, 82% of them present only once. Trimming removed 5 bases at V and 4 bases at J, with 13 bases between. This CDR3 is built from 13 residues. In germline, CDR1 is SGHNT, CDR2 YYREEE (reference sequence). The rearrangement joins TRBV5-4 to TRBJ2-7; D unresolved. The sequenced sample consisted of Tregs from blood cultured with allogeneic cells. The source is a human donor in good health. CDR3 loop: CASRPGPLYEQYF. The CDR3 bases are TGTGCCAGCAGACCTGGGCCCCTATACGAGCAGTACTTC.